The table lists the clone carrying this T cell receptor beta chain with a few counts. As yet, its antigen is unknown. These data originate in a study of human T cells and chemical hapten exposure. MiXCR was run by TCRdb on the RACE reads, yielding one entry per CDR3 protein. The sample lists roughly 110,000 distinct CDR3 sequences, around 12% occurring once. The V gene's germline CDR1 is SGHRS and CDR2 YFSETQ. V lost 4 bases to trimming and J lost 7 bases; unmatched junction nucleotides: 14. This CDR3 has 16 residues. Time point indicated: pre-sensitization, week 0. Treatment reported: therapeutic diphenylcyclopropenone sensitization with weekly scalp DPC. Overall study findings and caveats: Sensitization with DPC brought no change to TCRs above 1 in 1000 in frequency.

This sequence joins TRBV5-1 and TRBJ2-1; the match to TRBD2 covers 7 bases. The source is a woman in her forties or fifties with alopecia areata. Some clones in this sample may be carry-over from other donors' samples. Sequencing used whole blood, obtained in connection with sensitization to the hapten diphenylcyclopropenone (DPC). CDR3 loop: CASSTQAGFGGNEQFF. The DNA for the CDR3 is TGCGCCAGCAGCACCCAAGCGGGATTCGGAGGAAATGAGCAGTTCTTC.